The rows below give T cell receptor beta chains drawn from one sample of a study of graft-versus-host responses after intestinal transplantation. These receptors' targets are unknown. Produced via immunoSEQ multiplex PCR; TCRdb's table is partial and in-frame only. The sample records roughly 28,000 clones, 82% being singletons. The specimen comprised unstimulated CD4+ T cells sorted from spleen or lymph node cells, sampled before intestinal transplant. The source of these receptors is a human donor who received an intestinal transplant. The CDR3 runs from the conserved cysteine through the conserved F or W. Fields, in order: V gene, J gene, clone size, CDR3 protein. Size values are once, few and many counts, or a class for expanded clones, and some rows have none.

V gene: TRBV5-1; J gene: TRBJ2-1; clone size: -; CDR3 protein: CASSFFEGLEQFF
V gene: TRBV11-2; J gene: TRBJ2-1; clone size: few; CDR3 protein: CASSLERVHNEQFF
V gene: TRBV6-5; J gene: TRBJ2-1; clone size: once; CDR3 protein: CASSGTGSSYNEQFF
V gene: TRBV10-3; J gene: TRBJ1-3; clone size: -; CDR3 protein: CAISEKVWVKTTESGNTIYF
V gene: TRBV19; J gene: TRBJ1-1; clone size: -; CDR3 protein: CASSILQGAEAFF
V gene: TRBV14; J gene: TRBJ1-6; clone size: few; CDR3 protein: CASSRNPQAGDSPLHF
V gene: TRBV18; J gene: TRBJ2-5; clone size: -; CDR3 protein: CASSPLAREETQYF
V gene: TRBV30; J gene: TRBJ2-2; clone size: -; CDR3 protein: CAWNDGTTNTGELFF
V gene: TRBV5-1; J gene: TRBJ2-3; clone size: -; CDR3 protein: CASSEPAGISTDTQYF
V gene: TRBV28; J gene: TRBJ1-3; clone size: -; CDR3 protein: CASSFEGLIGNTIYF
V gene: TRBV30; J gene: TRBJ2-7; clone size: -; CDR3 protein: CAWARANEQYF
V gene: TRBV7-2; J gene: TRBJ2-7; clone size: few; CDR3 protein: CASSSLAGAYEQYF
V gene: TRBV12-1; J gene: TRBJ2-7; clone size: once; CDR3 protein: CASSRYPGLAGEQYF
V gene: TRBV5-6; J gene: TRBJ2-1; clone size: few; CDR3 protein: CASRYRRTGPYNEQFF
V gene: TRBV29-1; J gene: TRBJ1-4; clone size: -; CDR3 protein: CSVEDRGATGKLFF
V gene: TRBV5-1; J gene: TRBJ2-7; clone size: -; CDR3 protein: CASSPDVGRYEQYF
V gene: TRBV4-1; J gene: TRBJ1-5; clone size: -; CDR3 protein: CASSQDIPGSNQPQHF
V gene: TRBV6-1; J gene: TRBJ2-3; clone size: -; CDR3 protein: CASSSDATDTDTQYF
V gene: TRBV21-1; J gene: TRBJ1-6; clone size: -; CDR3 protein: CASSKDLATLHHNSPLHF
V gene: TRBV6-6; J gene: TRBJ2-3; clone size: few; CDR3 protein: CASSYRTGGPTDTQYF
V gene: TRBV18; J gene: TRBJ2-3; clone size: -; CDR3 protein: CASSRDSLGTDTQYF
V gene: TRBV5-6; J gene: TRBJ2-3; clone size: once; CDR3 protein: CASSLVTGGTDTQYF
V gene: TRBV18; J gene: TRBJ2-2; clone size: once; CDR3 protein: CASSPPNTGELFF
V gene: TRBV25-1; J gene: TRBJ1-2; clone size: few; CDR3 protein: CASSEWGREFGYTF
V gene: TRBV5-1; J gene: TRBJ2-7; clone size: -; CDR3 protein: CASSWELTSARVQYF
V gene: TRBV6-5; J gene: TRBJ1-6; clone size: -; CDR3 protein: CASRMANSPLHF
V gene: TRBV6-5; J gene: TRBJ2-5; clone size: -; CDR3 protein: CASSYTGGETQYF
V gene: TRBV11-2; J gene: TRBJ1-2; clone size: once; CDR3 protein: CASSPIRDYGYTF
V gene: TRBV7-9; J gene: TRBJ1-2; clone size: -; CDR3 protein: CASSPPNYGYTF
V gene: TRBV18; J gene: TRBJ2-2; clone size: -; CDR3 protein: CASSPRDSTGELFF
V gene: TRBV5-1; J gene: TRBJ2-5; clone size: -; CDR3 protein: CASSPRSASMETQYF
V gene: TRBV10-3; J gene: TRBJ1-6; clone size: few; CDR3 protein: CAIRGQNSPLHF
V gene: TRBV12-5; J gene: TRBJ2-1; clone size: few; CDR3 protein: CASGSDTINEQFF
V gene: TRBV4-1; J gene: TRBJ1-5; clone size: -; CDR3 protein: CASSQEGTGGNQPQHF
V gene: TRBV19; J gene: TRBJ1-6; clone size: once; CDR3 protein: CASSMRADLGALHF
V gene: TRBV28; J gene: TRBJ1-5; clone size: -; CDR3 protein: CASSHRDGGNQPQHF
V gene: TRBV19; J gene: TRBJ2-3; clone size: -; CDR3 protein: CASSIIAGADTQYF
V gene: TRBV5-6; J gene: TRBJ2-5; clone size: -; CDR3 protein: CASSSGVEETQYF
V gene: TRBV7-7; J gene: TRBJ2-1; clone size: -; CDR3 protein: CASSPRTSNEQFF
V gene: TRBV19; J gene: TRBJ2-6; clone size: -; CDR3 protein: CASSPRYSGANVLTF
V gene: TRBV27; J gene: TRBJ1-1; clone size: -; CDR3 protein: CASRAGTANTEAFF
V gene: TRBV12-5; J gene: TRBJ1-2; clone size: -; CDR3 protein: CASGLWGFSNYGYTF
V gene: TRBV20-1; J gene: TRBJ2-1; clone size: -; CDR3 protein: CSASLPRQFF
V gene: TRBV6-5; J gene: TRBJ2-7; clone size: once; CDR3 protein: CASSYGNYEQYF
V gene: TRBV15; J gene: TRBJ2-7; clone size: few; CDR3 protein: CATSSPRHEQYF
V gene: TRBV5-1; J gene: TRBJ1-2; clone size: -; CDR3 protein: CASSLGGEGIGYTF
V gene: TRBV4-1; J gene: TRBJ2-5; clone size: -; CDR3 protein: CASSTLPRETQYF
V gene: TRBV4-1; J gene: TRBJ2-1; clone size: -; CDR3 protein: CASSPPVAGGPNEQFF
V gene: TRBV18; J gene: TRBJ1-6; clone size: -; CDR3 protein: CASSRQGHSPLHF
V gene: TRBV11-3; J gene: TRBJ2-1; clone size: -; CDR3 protein: CASSPPDRGFNEQFF
V gene: TRBV6-5; J gene: TRBJ1-1; clone size: -; CDR3 protein: CASSLRQGRNTEAFF
V gene: TRBV27; J gene: TRBJ2-3; clone size: -; CDR3 protein: CASSNYGQGSDTQYF
V gene: TRBV9; J gene: TRBJ1-1; clone size: -; CDR3 protein: CASSVQPASMNTEAFF
V gene: TRBV7-9; J gene: TRBJ2-3; clone size: -; CDR3 protein: CASSLGGYTDTQYF
V gene: TRBV10-2; J gene: TRBJ2-2; clone size: -; CDR3 protein: CASSEQGMTGELFF